One sample yielded the 24 T cell receptor beta chains listed below, sequenced in a study of T cells in Graves' hyperthyroidism and ophthalmopathy. Amplified TCR beta CDR3 regions derived from RNA transcripts. RT-PCR in the first round (using the HTBI primer set) targeted the TCR CDR3. TCRdb re-analysed the multiplex PCR reads in MiXCR, keeping a single row per CDR3 protein. The sample includes a few hundred thousand distinct CDR3 sequences, 17% of them seen just once. Input material: blood. Source of these receptors: a woman under 30 with Graves' ophthalmopathy.

This clonotype has just a few counts. The chain couples TRBV3-1 to TRBJ1-3, with D possibly TRBD1 on 6 matching bases. The CDR3 length is 16 residues. Germline CDR1 is LGHDT and CDR2 is YNNKEL (reference sequence). V was cut by 0 bases and J by 2 bases, with 11 bases left in between. The CDR3 loop reads CASSQELQGAGNTIYF. Written as DNA, the CDR3 is TGTGCCAGCAGCCAAGAATTACAGGGTGCTGGAAACACCATATATTTT.

This clonotype has at least ten counts. The chain couples TRBV2 to TRBJ1-6, with D uncertain. Germline assignment: CDR1 SNHLY and CDR2 FYNNEI. The V gene lost 7 bases and the J gene lost 4 bases, with 14 bases spanning the gap. CDR3 length: 15 residues. CDR3 region: CASKVEVLYNSPLHF. In DNA form, the CDR3 reads TGTGCCAGCAAAGTTGAGGTCCTTTATAATTCACCCCTCCACTTT.

The table lists this clonotype with many counts. The V call is TRBV28, the J call TRBJ2-7; D ambiguous. Deletions cut 7 bases from V and 2 bases from J, with 15 bases between. The CDR3 is 14 amino acids. Germline values: CDR1 MDHEN, CDR2 SYDVKM. The CDR3 region is CASTPGGRAYEQYF. The CDR3 coding sequence is TGTGCCAGCACCCCGGGTGGCAGAGCCTACGAGCAGTACTTC.

This clonotype showed up just a few times. The V gene is TRBV14, the J gene TRBJ1-1; TRBD1 matches at 7 bases. V gave up 0 bases and J gave up 0 bases; unmatched junction bases: 7. Germline CDR1 SGHDN, CDR2 FVKESK. The CDR3 is 17 amino acids. The CDR3 spells CASSQDRPGGVNTEAFF. The CDR3 DNA follows: TGTGCCAGCAGCCAAGATCGCCCAGGGGGGGTGAACACTGAAGCTTTCTTT. Variable domain in full (rest from reference TRBV14 and TRBJ1-1): EAGVTQFPSHSVIEKGQTVTLRCDPISGHDNLYWYRRVMGKEIKFLLHFVKESKQDESGMPNNRFLAERTGGTYSTLKVQPAELEDSGVYFCASSQDRPGGVNTEAFFGQGTRLTVV.

The sample holds a few counts of this clonotype. The chain carries TRBV3-1 and TRBJ1-1; D not certain. V gave up 7 bases and J gave up 4 bases, with 13 bases separating them. Germline V lookup: CDR1 LGHDT, CDR2 YNNKEL (reference sequence). This CDR3 has 13 residues. The DNA for the CDR3 is TGTGCCAGCACCGCGACAATAGGCACTGAAGCTTTCTTT. Amino acids: CASTATIGTEAFF. Full variable domain (outside the CDR3, taken from reference TRBV3-1 and TRBJ1-1): DTAVSQTPKYLVTQMGNDKSIKCEQNLGHDTMYWYKQDSKKFLKIMFSYNNKELIINETVPNRFSPKSPDKAHLNLHINSLELGDSAVYFCASTATIGTEAFFGQGTRLTVV.

This clonotype was seen ten or more times. V and J are TRBV28 and TRBJ1-1; D is ambiguous. Germline assignment: CDR1 MDHEN and CDR2 SYDVKM. The CDR3 contains 13 residues. V was trimmed by 3 bases and J by 3 bases, leaving 8 bases between them. As DNA, the CDR3 is TGTGCCAGCAGTTTCCCAGGTCACACTGAAGCTTTCTTT. This sequence encodes CASSFPGHTEAFF.

The chain links TRBV4-3 to TRBJ1-2, with no clear D. Trimming stripped 0 bases from V and 3 bases from J, with 17 bases between. The CDR3 has 17 residues. Germline CDR1 LGHNA, CDR2 YSLEER. The chain's CDR3 is CASSQDRLEANYYGYTF. In DNA form, the CDR3 reads TGCGCCAGCAGCCAAGATCGGTTGGAGGCCAACTACTATGGCTACACCTTC.

This clonotype appeared a few times. This chain joins TRBV14 and TRBJ2-3; 11 nucleotides align to TRBD2. The CDR3 is made up of 18 amino acids. Germline CDR1 is SGHDN and CDR2 is FVKESK. V lost 4 bases, J lost 2 bases, and 11 bases stayed unmatched. The CDR3 region has the DNA TGTGCCAGCAGCCCCCCTCTCACTAGCGGGAGATACACAGATACGCAGTATTTT. Its protein product is CASSPPLTSGRYTDTQYF.

This clonotype has a single count. The rearrangement links TRBV12-3 or TRBV12-4 to TRBJ2-6, with D perhaps matching TRBD1 (6 bases). This CDR3 has 17 amino acids. Deletions cut 5 bases from V and 1 base from J, with 15 bases between. The DNA for the CDR3 is TGTGCCAGCAGTCAACCGGGACACCCTTCTGGGGCCAACGTCCTGACTTTC. Its translation: CASSQPGHPSGANVLTF.

This clonotype was counted only a few times. The CDR3 is CASSLYREKLFF. DNA of the CDR3: TGTGCCAGCAGCTTATATCGGGAAAAACTGTTTTTT. The rearrangement links TRBV7-6 to TRBJ1-4; D not certain. This CDR3 has 12 amino acids. Trimming removed 2 bases at V and 8 bases at J, with 6 bases between. Germline CDR1 SGHVS, CDR2 FNYEAQ.

This clonotype was found many times. The V gene is TRBV28, the J gene TRBJ2-3; D not resolved. The CDR3 is 16 residues long. V gave up 6 bases and J gave up 2 bases, with 18 bases separating them. The germline CDR1 and CDR2 sequences are MDHEN and SYDVKM. The CDR3 nucleotides read TGTGCCAGCAGAGACCCTAACACCCGTGTCACAGATACGCAGTATTTT. It translates to CASRDPNTRVTDTQYF.

Only one count was recorded for this clonotype. In this CDR3 the conserved last residue, phenylalanine or tryptophan, is missing, so a read error is likely. This chain connects TRBV6-1 to TRBJ2-7, with TRBD2 identical over 9 bases. Unmatched junction bases numbered 9, after V lost 10 bases and J lost 2 bases. This CDR3 has 14 residues. The V gene's germline CDR1 is MNHNS and CDR2 SASEGT. This CDR3 reads CATRAGGVPYEQYL. The CDR3 DNA reads TGTGCCACCCGAGCGGGAGGAGTACCCTACGAGCAGTACCTC.

In regard to this clonotype: It may be a read error: a sequence one base away is much more abundant. The genes are TRBV10-1 and TRBJ1-1, with 10 bases fitting TRBD1. V was pared by 2 bases and J by 4 bases, with 1 base of the junction left unmatched. The CDR3 extends over 14 amino acids. The V gene's germline CDR1 is WNHNN and CDR2 SYGVQD (reference sequence). The CDR3 here is CASSEGTGVTEAFF. CDR3 nucleotide sequence: TGCGCCAGCAGTGAGGGGACAGGGGTCACTGAAGCTTTCTTT.

This clonotype was detected a few times. The J gene is TRBJ1-1, the V gene TRBV10-3; TRBD1 matches at 7 bases. J lost 0 bases, V lost 6 bases, and 13 bases had no gene match. CDR1 and CDR2 from the germline V gene are ENHRY and SYGVKD. The CDR3 spans 17 residues. The CDR3 DNA reads as TGTGCCATCAGGGACCCCGGGGGAGGGGGCATGAACACTGAAGCTTTCTTT. Amino acids: CAIRDPGGGGMNTEAFF.

The chain carries TRBV5-4 and TRBJ2-5, with 9 bases lining up with TRBD1. Trimming removed 6 bases from V and 6 bases from J; junction bases left unmatched: 12. Looked up from germline, CDR1 is SGHNT and CDR2 is YYREEE (reference sequence). The CDR3 is made up of 15 amino acids. The CDR3 bases are TGTGCCAGCAACAACGGGGGGACAGGGATGAAGACCCAGTACTTC. Translating gives CASNNGGTGMKTQYF.

The chain employs TRBV4-1 and TRBJ1-6, with 10 bases matching TRBD1. V shed 4 bases, J shed 10 bases, and the junction held 7 bases outside the gene matches. This CDR3 is 15 amino acids long. Germline values: CDR1 MGHRA, CDR2 YSYEKL. CDR3: CASSRLDRGYSPLHF. The CDR3 coding sequence is TGCGCCAGCAGCCGCCTGGACAGGGGGTACTCACCCCTCCACTTT.

In this sample, this clonotype turned up once. A single base separates this from a much larger clone, so it may be a read error. The genes are TRBV7-9 and TRBJ1-2; no definite D call. The CDR3 extends over 13 amino acids. Germline CDR1 SEHNR, CDR2 FQNEAQ (reference sequence). CDR3 DNA sequence: TGTGCCGGCAGCTTAGACACCTCTCGTGGCTACACCTTC. Protein sequence: CAGSLDTSRGYTF. Supplemented by reference TRBV7-9 and TRBJ1-2, the full variable domain reads DTGVSQNPRHKITKRGQNVTFRCDPISEHNRLYWYRQTLGQGPEFLTYFQNEAQLEKSRLLSDRFSAERPKGSFSTLEIQRTEQGDSAMYLCAGSLDTSRGYTFGSGTRLTVV.

This clonotype occurred a few times. The V call is TRBV29-1, the J call TRBJ2-2, with 7 bases identical to TRBD2. V trimming: 7 bases; J trimming: 7 bases; junction bases outside the gene matches: 6. The germline V gene encodes CDR1 SQVTM and CDR2 ANQGSEA. This CDR3 is built from 12 residues. The CDR3 here is CSGFREGGELFF. In DNA, the CDR3 is TGCAGCGGCTTCAGGGAGGGCGGGGAGCTGTTTTTT.

This clonotype was observed a handful of times. The rearrangement uses TRBV5-1 and TRBJ2-1; D not resolved. The length of the CDR3 is 14 residues. Germline loops: CDR1 SGHRS, CDR2 YFSETQ. The ends were cut back, 4 bases at V and 6 bases at J, with 14 bases in the middle. The CDR3 bases are TGCGCCAGCAGCGGGTCCGGGCCTCCCAATGAGCAGTTCTTC. It is translated as CASSGSGPPNEQFF. The full variable domain, with the rest looked up from reference TRBV5-1 and TRBJ2-1, is KAGVTQTPRYLIKTRGQQVTLSCSPISGHRSVSWYQQTPGQGLQFLFEYFSETQRNKGNFPGRFSGRQFSNSRSEMNVSTLELGDSALYLCASSGSGPPNEQFFGPGTRLTVL.

The V call is TRBV7-9, the J call TRBJ1-2; D not resolved. CDR1 is SEHNR, CDR2 FQNEAQ, per germline (reference sequence). Trimming cost V 5 bases and J 4 bases, with 14 bases left between them. The CDR3 spans 14 residues. CDR3 amino acids: CASSPQADPYGYTF. The CDR3 DNA reads as TGTGCCAGCAGCCCCCAAGCAGATCCCTATGGCTACACCTTC.

The V call is TRBV5-1, the J call TRBJ1-1; 10 nucleotides align to TRBD1. This CDR3 has 14 residues. The ends lost 0 bases at V and 8 bases at J; junction bases unmatched: 4. Germline-derived CDR1 and CDR2 are SGHRS and YFSETQ. CDR3 sequence (DNA): TGCGCCAGCAGCTTGGAAGGACAGGGGGTGGAAGCTTTCTTT. Protein: CASSLEGQGVEAFF. The variable domain in full, with the rest retrieved from reference TRBV5-1 and TRBJ1-1, is KAGVTQTPRYLIKTRGQQVTLSCSPISGHRSVSWYQQTPGQGLQFLFEYFSETQRNKGNFPGRFSGRQFSNSRSEMNVSTLELGDSALYLCASSLEGQGVEAFFGQGTRLTVV.

This chain connects TRBV20-1 to TRBJ2-3; 12 positions match TRBD2. This CDR3 region has 17 residues. Trimming removed 3 bases from V and 0 bases from J; junction bases left unmatched: 7. Germline V gene data show CDR1 as DFQATT and CDR2 as SNEGSKA (reference sequence). In DNA, the CDR3 is TGCAGTGCTAGCAGACTAGCGGGAGCTACTAGCACAGATACGCAGTATTTT. The encoded protein is CSASRLAGATSTDTQYF.

At least ten counts were recorded for this clonotype. DNA of the CDR3: TGCAGTGCTAGTCGCGGGAGGGCCTCTCTTGATGAGCAGTTCTTC. This gives the protein CSASRGRASLDEQFF. The chain has TRBV20-1 and TRBJ2-1, with 9 bases fitting TRBD2. With V trimmed by 3 bases and J by 8 bases, 11 bases remained unmatched. The CDR3 is made up of 15 amino acids. Per germline, CDR1 DFQATT and CDR2 SNEGSKA (reference sequence).

This clonotype was detected many times. The chain combines TRBV28 with TRBJ2-1, with 7 bases fitting TRBD2. Germline V lookup: CDR1 MDHEN, CDR2 SYDVKM. The CDR3 runs to 15 residues. V gave up 1 base and J gave up 6 bases; unmatched junction bases: 6. The CDR3 region has the DNA TGTGCCAGCAGTTTATTACGGCGGGAGTCCAATGAGCAGTTCTTC. Its translation is CASSLLRRESNEQFF.